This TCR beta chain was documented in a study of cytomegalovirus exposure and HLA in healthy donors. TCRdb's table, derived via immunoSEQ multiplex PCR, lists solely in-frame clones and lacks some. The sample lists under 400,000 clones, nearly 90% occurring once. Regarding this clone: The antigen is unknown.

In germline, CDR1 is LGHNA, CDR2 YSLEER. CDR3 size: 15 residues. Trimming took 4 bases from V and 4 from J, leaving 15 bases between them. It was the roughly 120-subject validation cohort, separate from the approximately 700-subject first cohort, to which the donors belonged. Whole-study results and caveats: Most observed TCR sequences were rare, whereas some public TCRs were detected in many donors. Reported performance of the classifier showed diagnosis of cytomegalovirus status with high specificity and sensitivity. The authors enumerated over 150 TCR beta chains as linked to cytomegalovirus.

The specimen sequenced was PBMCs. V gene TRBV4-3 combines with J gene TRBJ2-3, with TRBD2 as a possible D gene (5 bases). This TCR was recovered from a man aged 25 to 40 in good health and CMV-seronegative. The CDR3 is CASSREPSVADTQYF. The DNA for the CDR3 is TGCGCCAGCAGCCGGGAGCCCAGTGTCGCAGATACGCAGTATTTT.